This T cell receptor beta chain derives from a study of PD-1 blockade in classical Hodgkin lymphoma. A word on this clone: Antigen specificity is unknown.

Time point meaning: cycle 4 day 1 (C4D1), after less than seven weeks of nivolumab. Every single patient, without exception, relapsed after autologous stem cell transplantation, and brentuximab vedotin exposure varied. Each best response was a complete response, a partial response or progressive disease. V lost 5 bases, J lost 2 bases, and 4 bases stayed unmatched. Germline CDR1 reads MNHNS; CDR2 reads SASEGT. This CDR3 has 14 residues. Study outcomes and limitations: Newly diagnosed patients were said to have less baseline TCR diversity than healthy donors did. The CD4+ diversity rise by C4D1 was clearest in complete responders. Complete responders entered with baseline diversity on par with newly diagnosed patients, the results showed.

Repertoires were generated with immunoSEQ multiplex PCR, while TCRdb's copy carries only in-frame clones and drops some. The top ten clones hold roughly 2% of a sample with 75,000 to 100,000 clones, 85% to 95% of them seen once. The source material was peripheral blood mononuclear cells (PBMCs), sampled before the fourth cycle of nivolumab. The TCR was taken from a human donor with classical Hodgkin lymphoma. The V call is TRBV6-1, the J call TRBJ2-7, with 9 positions matching TRBD1. The CDR3 reads CASSLWDRAYEQYF. The CDR3 nucleotides read TGTGCCAGCAGTCTATGGGACAGGGCCTACGAGCAGTACTTC.